Detailed here is one T cell receptor beta chain. Its target is unknown. Blood collection times were about day -28 and days 30, 100, 180 posttransplant. The data were taken from a study of T cell clonotyping in hematopoietic cell transplantation. Study-wide points: Recipient TCR diversity dropped after transplant; expanded clonotypes rose from day 30 to 180. Few recipient clonotypes overlapped donors; over 97% were de novo at given depth. CD4 and CD8 repertoire contributions could not be separated without sorting.

In germline, CDR1 is MNHEY, CDR2 SMNVEV (reference sequence). This CDR3 has 14 residues. V was cut by 7 bases and J by 2 bases, with 14 bases left in between. Sequenced by immunoSEQ multiplex PCR; TCRdb stores in-frame clones only, minus some. The table shows approximately 4,300 clones, with approximately 95% occurring only once. The clonotype originates from a male patient between 50 and 60 years old who had an allogeneic stem cell transplant from a related donor, so the T cells may come from the graft donor. Some clones in this sample may be carry-over from other donors' samples. This chain links TRBV27 with TRBJ2-5; D might be TRBD2 (6 bases). The sample in question was PBMCs, obtained 30 days after allogeneic stem cell transplant. CDR3 protein: CASKRLGLQETQYF. CDR3 DNA sequence: TGTGCCAGCAAGAGGCTGGGACTTCAAGAGACCCAGTACTTC.